The 22 T cell receptor beta chains below all came from one sample that was sequenced in a study of cytomegalovirus exposure and HLA in healthy donors. Both 60 Vbeta primers and 13 Jbeta primers went into the PCR. Assay used: immunoSEQ multiplex PCR; TCRdb lists only in-frame clones, some missing. The sample has about 130,000 clones; the top ten hold approximately 1.6%. Sequencing input: PBMCs. Receptor source: a woman aged 35 to 49 in good health and CMV-seropositive.

The CDR3 sequence: CASSTGGYNEQFF. DNA of the CDR3: TGTGCCAGTAGTACGGGGGGGTACAATGAGCAGTTCTTC. The chain carries TRBV19 and TRBJ2-1; 8 bases align to TRBD2. The CDR3 is 13 residues long. The trim removed 4 bases at V and 4 bases at J, leaving 0 bases unmatched. Germline-derived CDR1 and CDR2 are LNHDA and SQIVND (reference sequence). Full variable domain (outside the CDR3, taken from reference TRBV19 and TRBJ2-1): DGGITQSPKYLFRKEGQNVTLSCEQNLNHDAMYWYRQDPGQGLRLIYYSQIVNDFQKGDIAEGYSVSREKKESFPLTVTSAQKNPTAFYLCASSTGGYNEQFFGPGTRLTVL.

V usage is TRBV6-6 and J usage is TRBJ2-7; TRBD1 matches at 10 bases. The junction had 8 bases not matched to a gene; V was cut back by 1 base and J by 5 bases. CDR3 size: 16 residues. In germline, CDR1 is MNHNY, CDR2 SVGAGI (reference sequence). The CDR3 spells CASSYLLGQGGNEQYF. CDR3 nucleotides: TGTGCCAGCAGTTACTTGCTCGGACAGGGGGGCAACGAGCAGTACTTC.

The rearrangement joins TRBV7-2 to TRBJ2-1; TRBD2 agrees at 9 bases. V lost 1 base to trimming and J lost 9 bases; unmatched junction nucleotides: 7. This CDR3 comprises 15 residues. Germline loops: CDR1 SGHTA, CDR2 FQGNSA. The CDR3 protein is CASSLDVSGRGEQFF. The CDR3 bases are TGTGCCAGCAGCTTAGATGTTAGCGGGAGAGGTGAGCAGTTCTTC.

The chain links TRBV28 to TRBJ2-7; the D is unclear. The CDR3 totals 15 residues. Deletions cut 7 bases from V and 2 bases from J, with 18 bases between. The germline CDR1 and CDR2 sequences are MDHEN and SYDVKM. The chain's CDR3 is CASIPMVAGTYEQYF. CDR3 DNA sequence: TGTGCCAGCATCCCGATGGTGGCAGGTACCTACGAGCAGTACTTC. The full variable domain, its missing parts supplied by reference TRBV28 and TRBJ2-7, is DVKVTQSSRYLVKRTGEKVFLECVQDMDHENMFWYRQDPGLGLRLIYFSYDVKMKEKGDIPEGYSVSREKKERFSLILESASTNQTSMYLCASIPMVAGTYEQYFGPGTRLTVT.

The V call is TRBV5-6, the J call TRBJ1-2; possible D gene TRBD1, 6 bases. Germline assignment: CDR1 SGHDT and CDR2 YYEEEE. Trimming pared 3 bases from V and 8 bases from J, leaving 14 bases between. The CDR3 contains 13 residues. The CDR3 DNA is TGTGCCAGCAGCTCTACGAGGGGGAGCGGCTACACCTTC. This translates into CASSSTRGSGYTF.

The CDR3 loop reads CASSFWGESTDTQYF. In DNA form, the CDR3 reads TGTGCCAGCAGCTTTTGGGGGGAAAGCACAGATACGCAGTATTTT. This chain connects TRBV7-3 to TRBJ2-3; a weak D match, TRBD2 (6 bases). Looked up from germline, CDR1 is SGHTA and CDR2 is FQGTGA. V shed 3 bases and J shed 0 bases, with 10 bases lying between them. The CDR3 runs to 15 residues.

This chain links TRBV2 with TRBJ2-7; 11 nucleotides line up with TRBD1. The CDR3 is 15 residues long. Trimming cost V 7 bases and J 3 bases; bases outside gene matches: 8. The germline V gene has CDR1 SNHLY and CDR2 FYNNEI. CDR3 coding DNA: TGTGCCAGCAAGATACCGGGACAGGGGGTCTACGAGCAGTACTTC. Amino acid sequence: CASKIPGQGVYEQYF.

The gene calls are TRBV5-6 and TRBJ2-5; 8 bases line up with TRBD1. Germline CDR1 reads SGHDT; CDR2 reads YYEEEE. The CDR3 is 13 amino acids. V lost 4 bases to trimming and J lost 4 bases; unmatched junction nucleotides: 3. CDR3 nucleotides: TGTGCCAGCAGCCGGACAGGGTTAGAGACCCAGTACTTC. Translating gives CASSRTGLETQYF. Together with reference TRBV5-6 and TRBJ2-5, the CDR3 gives the full variable domain: DAGVTQSPTHLIKTRGQQVTLRCSPKSGHDTVSWYQQALGQGPQFIFQYYEEEERQRGNFPDRFSGHQFPNYSSELNVNALLLGDSALYLCASSRTGLETQYFGPGTRLLVL.

The CDR3 coding sequence is TGCGCCAGCAGCCATTCGGGACTAGCGGGAGGCAAGATCAACAATGAGCAGTTCTTC. This codes for CASSHSGLAGGKINNEQFF. This chain joins TRBV4-1 and TRBJ2-1; 15 nucleotides agree with TRBD2. Germline trimming cut 3 bases from V and 5 bases from J; bases unmatched to any gene: 11. The germline gives CDR1 MGHRA, CDR2 YSYEKL. CDR3 length equals 19 residues.

The chain recombines TRBV19 with TRBJ1-2; unclear D gene. Germline values: CDR1 LNHDA, CDR2 SQIVND (reference sequence). CDR3 size: 14 residues. Trimming left V 5 bases short and J 0 bases short, with 10 bases between. The CDR3 nucleotides are TGTGCCAGTAGTGAACAAGTCTCTAACTATGGCTACACCTTC. Its translation is CASSEQVSNYGYTF.

The chain uses TRBV11-2 and TRBJ2-5; 10 nucleotides match TRBD2. With 4 bases clipped from V and 5 bases from J, the junction kept 13 bases outside the gene matches. Germline V gene data show CDR1 as SGHAT and CDR2 as FQNNGV. This CDR3 is 17 amino acids long. CDR3 coding DNA: TGTGCCAGCAGCTCTCGAGCTCCTAGCGGGAGCGGGGAGACCCAGTACTTC. This gives the protein CASSSRAPSGSGETQYF.

This rearrangement joins TRBV19 to TRBJ1-5; no firm D call. Trimming took 3 bases from V and 3 from J, leaving 9 bases between them. The CDR3 consists of 14 residues. Germline V lookup: CDR1 LNHDA, CDR2 SQIVND (reference sequence). The CDR3 sequence: CASSMETNNQPQHF. The CDR3 bases are TGTGCCAGTAGTATGGAGACTAACAATCAGCCCCAGCATTTT.

Turning to this clone: Other DNA sequences within the sample encode an identical CDR3. The chain has TRBV29-1 and TRBJ2-1; TRBD2 agrees at 7 bases. In germline, CDR1 is SQVTM, CDR2 ANQGSEA. Trimming removed 5 bases from V and 3 bases from J; junction bases left unmatched: 7. This CDR3 comprises 14 residues. CDR3 amino acids: CSVLGLADYNEQFF. CDR3 sequence (DNA): TGCAGCGTTTTAGGTCTAGCGGACTACAATGAGCAGTTCTTC.

The chain uses TRBV5-1 and TRBJ2-5; the D gene is possibly TRBD2 (5 bases). Trimming left V 0 bases short and J 0 bases short, with 21 bases between. The CDR3 totals 19 residues. Germline V gene data show CDR1 as SGHRS and CDR2 as YFSETQ. The CDR3 nucleotides read TGCGCCAGCAGCTTGGGGGATCTAGCTTTTCACAAGTACCAAGAGACCCAGTACTTC. Translated: CASSLGDLAFHKYQETQYF.

The chain has TRBV7-3 and TRBJ2-6; 7 bases align to TRBD2. Germline lookup yields CDR1 SGHTA and CDR2 FQGTGA. Trimming removed 5 bases from V and 1 base from J; junction bases left unmatched: 2. This CDR3 has 15 amino acids. CDR3 DNA sequence: TGTGCCAGCAGCGGGGGGGGATCTGGGGCCAACGTCCTGACTTTC. Residues: CASSGGGSGANVLTF.

The CDR3 nucleotides are TGTGCCAGCAGCGGTGGAGGGAGCACAGATACGCAGTATTTT. It yields the protein CASSGGGSTDTQYF. The rearrangement links TRBV9 to TRBJ2-3; D may be TRBD2 (6 bases). The CDR3 spans 14 residues. The V end was cut by 3 bases, the J end by 0 bases, with 8 bases between. Germline assignment: CDR1 SGDLS and CDR2 YYNGEE.

The chain carries TRBV9 and TRBJ1-3; 8 nucleotides line up with TRBD1. The germline gives CDR1 SGDLS, CDR2 YYNGEE. This CDR3 contains 16 residues. The V gene end was trimmed by 1 base and the J gene end by 2 bases; junction bases not matched to a gene: 5. The CDR3 spells CASSVSGQGTGNTIYF. In DNA form, the CDR3 reads TGTGCCAGCAGCGTATCTGGACAGGGCACTGGAAACACCATATATTTT.

The rearrangement uses TRBV25-1 and TRBJ1-2, with 8 positions matching TRBD1. Germline assignment: CDR1 MGHDK and CDR2 SYGVNS. The CDR3 loop spans 14 amino acids. V lost 4 bases, J lost 4 bases, and 5 bases stayed unmatched. In DNA, the CDR3 is TGTGCCAGCAGTGGGGGACAGGCCAGCTATGGCTACACCTTC. It yields the protein CASSGGQASYGYTF.

About this clone itself: The junction and the germline gene differ at one end; a read error may be behind it. The rearrangement joins TRBV20-1 to TRBJ1-2; D gene unclear. CDR1 and CDR2 from the germline V gene are DFQATT and SNEGSKA (reference sequence). CDR3 size: 11 residues. CDR3 sequence reads: CSARDPVRESF. The CDR3 DNA reads as TGCAGTGCTAGAGATCCGGTAAGGGAGTCCTTC.

This chain joins TRBV28 and TRBJ2-1; D perhaps matches TRBD1 (5 bases). With 1 base removed from V and 7 bases from J, the gap between germline ends came to 8 bases. The CDR3 has 13 amino acids. Germline-derived CDR1 and CDR2 are MDHEN and SYDVKM. CDR3 sequence: CASSLSGWNEQFF. The CDR3 nucleotides are TGTGCCAGCAGTTTATCAGGGTGGAATGAGCAGTTCTTC.

Its frequency marks this clone as medium-sized (0.01 to 0.1%). The rearrangement links TRBV19 to TRBJ2-1, with 9 bases lining up with TRBD2. The CDR3 has 15 residues. V lost 3 bases, J lost 3 bases, and 3 bases stayed unmatched. Germline CDR1 LNHDA, CDR2 SQIVND (reference sequence). CDR3 sequence reads: CASSIASGDYNEQFF. As DNA, the CDR3 is TGTGCCAGTAGTATTGCTAGCGGGGACTACAATGAGCAGTTCTTC.

The rearrangement uses TRBV25-1 and TRBJ1-6; D uncertain. Trimming stripped 1 base from V and 0 bases from J, with 10 bases between. In germline, CDR1 is MGHDK, CDR2 SYGVNS. CDR3 length: 17 residues. Here the CDR3 reads CASSELGTSSYNSPLHF. CDR3 coding DNA: TGTGCCAGCAGTGAATTGGGCACCAGCTCCTATAATTCACCCCTCCACTTT.